This T cell receptor beta chain was obtained from a study of T-cell reconstitution after alpha-beta-depleted transplantation in children. As it was prepared, the TCRbeta library received unique molecular identifiers. TCRdb re-analysed the PCR reads in MiXCR, keeping a single row per CDR3 protein. The sample comprises 600,000 to 700,000 distinct CDR3 sequences, around 16% of which are singletons, and 0.9% to 1.2% rests with the top ten. V gave up 5 bases and J gave up 2 bases; unmatched junction bases: 9. The CDR3 is 14 residues long. The germline CDR1 and CDR2 sequences are DFQATT and SNEGSKA (reference sequence). This clonotype showed up many times.

V and J are TRBV20-1 and TRBJ2-7; TRBD1 aligns across 7 bases. The sample was PBMCs from the stem cell graft donor, taken from the stem cell graft. The receptor's source is a human donor who donated a stem cell graft to a child with acute myeloid leukemia. CDR3 coding DNA: TGCAGTGCTCCTTCGACAGGGAAGCCCTACGAGCAGTACTTC. This codes for CSAPSTGKPYEQYF.